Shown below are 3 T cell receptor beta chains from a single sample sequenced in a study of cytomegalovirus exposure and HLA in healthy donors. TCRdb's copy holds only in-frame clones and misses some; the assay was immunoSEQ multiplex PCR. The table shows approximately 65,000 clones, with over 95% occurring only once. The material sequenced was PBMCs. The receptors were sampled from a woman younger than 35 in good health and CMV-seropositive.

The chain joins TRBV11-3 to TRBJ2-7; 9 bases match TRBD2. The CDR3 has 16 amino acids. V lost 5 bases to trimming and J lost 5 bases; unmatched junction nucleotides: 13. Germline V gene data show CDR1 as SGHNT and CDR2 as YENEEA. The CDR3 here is CASSHRRGSGSHEQYF. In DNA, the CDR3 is TGTGCCAGCAGCCATCGTCGGGGTAGCGGGAGCCACGAGCAGTACTTC.

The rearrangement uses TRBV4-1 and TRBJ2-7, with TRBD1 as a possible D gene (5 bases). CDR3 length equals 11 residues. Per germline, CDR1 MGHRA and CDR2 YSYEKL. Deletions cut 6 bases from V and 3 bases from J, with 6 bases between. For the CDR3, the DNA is TGCGCCAGCAGAAGGGGCTACGAGCAGTACTTC. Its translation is CASRRGYEQYF.

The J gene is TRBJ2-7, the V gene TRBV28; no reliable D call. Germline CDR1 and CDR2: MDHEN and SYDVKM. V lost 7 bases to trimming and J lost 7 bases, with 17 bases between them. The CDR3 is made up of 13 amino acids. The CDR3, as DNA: TGTGCCAGCACGTCTAGTGACGAATCGGAGCAGTACTTC. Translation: CASTSSDESEQYF.